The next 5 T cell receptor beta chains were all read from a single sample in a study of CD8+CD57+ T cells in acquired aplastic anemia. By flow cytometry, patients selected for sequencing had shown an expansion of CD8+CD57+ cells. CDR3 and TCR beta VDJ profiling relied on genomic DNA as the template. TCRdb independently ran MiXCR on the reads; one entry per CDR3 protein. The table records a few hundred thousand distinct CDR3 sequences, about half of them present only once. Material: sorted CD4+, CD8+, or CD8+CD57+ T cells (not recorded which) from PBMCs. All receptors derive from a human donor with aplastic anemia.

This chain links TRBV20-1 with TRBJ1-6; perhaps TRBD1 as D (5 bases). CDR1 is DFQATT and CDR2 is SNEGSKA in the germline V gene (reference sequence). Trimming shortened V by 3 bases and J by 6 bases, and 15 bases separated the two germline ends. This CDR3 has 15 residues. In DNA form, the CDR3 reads TGCAGTGCTAGCCCTGGGGGAGTTGGTAATTCACCCCTCCACTTT. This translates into CSASPGGVGNSPLHF.

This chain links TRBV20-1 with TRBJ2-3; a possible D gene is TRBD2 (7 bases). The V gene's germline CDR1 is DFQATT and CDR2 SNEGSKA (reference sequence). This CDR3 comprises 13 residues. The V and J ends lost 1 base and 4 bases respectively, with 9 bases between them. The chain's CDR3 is CSARAGGADTQYF. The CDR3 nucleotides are TGCAGTGCTAGAGCGGGGGGCGCAGATACGCAGTATTTT.

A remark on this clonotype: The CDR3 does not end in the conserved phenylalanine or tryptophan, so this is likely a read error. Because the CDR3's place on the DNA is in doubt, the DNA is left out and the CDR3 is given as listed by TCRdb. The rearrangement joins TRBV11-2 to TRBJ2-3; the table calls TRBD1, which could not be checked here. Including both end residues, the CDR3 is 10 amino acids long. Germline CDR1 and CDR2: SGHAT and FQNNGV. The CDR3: CASSFTTLTP.

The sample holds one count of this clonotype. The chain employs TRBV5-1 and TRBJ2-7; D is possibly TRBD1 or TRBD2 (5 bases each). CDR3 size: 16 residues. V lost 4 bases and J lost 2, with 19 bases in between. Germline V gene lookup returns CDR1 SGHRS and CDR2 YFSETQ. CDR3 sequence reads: CASSQYGTAETYEQYF. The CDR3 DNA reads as TGCGCCAGCAGCCAGTACGGGACGGCGGAGACCTACGAGCAGTACTTC.

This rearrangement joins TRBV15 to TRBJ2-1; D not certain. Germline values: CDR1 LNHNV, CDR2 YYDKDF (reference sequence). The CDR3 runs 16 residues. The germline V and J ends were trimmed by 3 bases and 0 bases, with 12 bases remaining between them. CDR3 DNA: TGTGCCACCAGCAGGTATAGCACCAGCTCCTACAATGAGCAGTTCTTC. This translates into CATSRYSTSSYNEQFF.